The text below deals with one T cell receptor (beta chain). The method was immunoSEQ multiplex PCR; TCRdb's version includes in-frame clones alone and lacks a portion of them. The data hold 10,000 to 15,000 clones, with approximately 94% observed a single time. Germline V gene sequence: CDR1 SGHDT, CDR2 YYEEEE. The length of the CDR3 is 14 residues. J was trimmed by 7 bases and V by 4 bases; bases with no gene match: 3. These data come from a study of neoadjuvant nivolumab and ipilimumab in lung cancer. The TCR was taken from an adult with non-small cell lung cancer. The chain has TRBV5-6 and TRBJ2-1, with 12 positions matching TRBD2. Sample: peripheral blood, taken after neoadjuvant nivolumab, alone or with ipilimumab, at or shortly before surgery. CDR3 sequence reads: CASSATSGSNEQFF. The CDR3 nucleotides read TGTGCCAGCAGCGCGACTAGCGGGAGTAATGAGCAGTTCTTC. Variable domain in full (rest from reference TRBV5-6 and TRBJ2-1): DAGVTQSPTHLIKTRGQQVTLRCSPKSGHDTVSWYQQALGQGPQFIFQYYEEEERQRGNFPDRFSGHQFPNYSSELNVNALLLGDSALYLCASSATSGSNEQFFGPGTRLTVL.